This T cell receptor beta chain is from a study of shared clonotypes between healthy human individuals. Study-level points and caveats: In this cohort, only blood was sampled, and tissue repertoires likely differ.

Comments on this clone: Its antigen is undetermined.

This CDR3 has 16 amino acids. V gave up 8 bases and J gave up 1 base, with 20 bases separating them. CDR1 SNHLY and CDR2 FYNNEI come from the germline V gene. Using immunoSEQ multiplex PCR, the repertoire was profiled, and TCRdb retains in-frame clones only, with some absent. Of around 1,000,000 clones in the sample, approximately 75% were seen once. V gene TRBV2 combines with J gene TRBJ1-1; D perhaps matches TRBD1 (5 bases). The clonotype comes from a man aged 18 to 30 in good health. Some clones in this sample may be carry-over from other donors' samples. The source material was memory CD4+ T cells from PBMCs. The subset here: CD45RA-negative fraction. This chain's CDR3 is CASLSQSGRWNTEAFF. Written as DNA, the CDR3 is TGTGCCAGCCTCTCCCAGTCGGGACGGTGGAACACTGAAGCTTTCTTT.